Each of the 17 T cell receptor beta chains below was sequenced from the same sample in a study of T cell responses to AZD1222 COVID-19 vaccine. The method was immunoSEQ multiplex PCR; TCRdb's version includes in-frame clones alone and lacks a portion of them. The sample consists of 250,000 to 300,000 clones, almost 95% of them appearing once. The specimen comprised peripheral blood, sampled 28 days after the second AZD1222 dose. The receptors stem from an adult who received the AZD1222 COVID-19 vaccine.

The chain couples TRBV5-5 to TRBJ1-3; 8 bases map to TRBD1. The CDR3 has 17 amino acids. From germline, CDR1 is SGHKS and CDR2 YYEKEE (reference sequence). Trimming at V came to 4 bases and at J to 1 base, leaving 10 bases not matched to a gene. The CDR3 region is CASSRLGTGESGNTIYF. DNA of the CDR3: TGTGCCAGCAGCCGTCTTGGGACAGGAGAGTCTGGAAACACCATATATTTT.

The gene calls are TRBV7-2 and TRBJ2-5; 10 bases align to TRBD1. The J segment lost 5 bases and the V segment lost 4 bases, leaving 4 bases of the junction unmatched. This CDR3 has 14 amino acids. Germline CDR1 is SGHTA and CDR2 is FQGNSA. The CDR3, as DNA: TGTGCCAGCAGCTCCCCGGGACAGGGGGAGACCCAGTACTTC. Translated: CASSSPGQGETQYF.

The chain joins TRBV19 to TRBJ1-2, with D maybe TRBD1 (5 bases). V gave up 7 bases and J gave up 8 bases, with 17 bases separating them. Germline V CDR1 and CDR2: LNHDA, SQIVND (reference sequence). CDR3 length: 13 residues. CDR3 nucleotides: TGTGCCAGTACGAGACAGTCTATAATGGGCTACACCTTC. It encodes CASTRQSIMGYTF.

Regarding this clone: Within the sample, other DNA sequences also encode this same CDR3. The J gene is TRBJ1-5, the V gene TRBV24-1; D not certain. The V and J ends lost 2 bases and 5 bases respectively, with 3 bases between them. The V gene's germline CDR1 is KGHDR and CDR2 SFDVKD. There are 12 residues in the CDR3. The CDR3: CATSDSDQPQHF. The CDR3 DNA reads as TGTGCCACCAGTGATTCAGATCAGCCCCAGCATTTT.

The V and J genes are TRBV19 and TRBJ1-1, with TRBD1 matching 8 bases. The CDR3 loop spans 14 amino acids. Germline CDR1 and CDR2: LNHDA and SQIVND (reference sequence). The trim removed 5 bases at V and 0 bases at J, leaving 2 bases unmatched. CDR3 DNA sequence: TGTGCCAGTAGTTCAGGGGGCATGAACACTGAAGCTTTCTTT. Its protein product is CASSSGGMNTEAFF.

CDR3 sequence: CASSPRQIYEQYF. DNA of the CDR3: TGTGCCAGCAGCCCTCGACAGATCTACGAGCAGTACTTC. J is TRBJ2-7 and V is TRBV3-1 (or the pseudogene TRBV3-2); D may be TRBD1 (5 bases). This CDR3 contains 13 residues. Trimming left V 4 bases short and J 3 bases short, with 10 bases between. The germline V gene has CDR1 LGHDT and CDR2 YNNKEL (reference sequence).

This chain uses TRBV18 with TRBJ1-5; possibly TRBD1 for D (5 bases). Deletions cut 5 bases from V and 0 bases from J, with 11 bases between. CDR3 length: 15 residues. Germline V lookup: CDR1 KGHSH, CDR2 LQKENI. DNA of the CDR3: TGTGCCAGCTCAGCCATGACAGTTAGCAATCAGCCCCAGCATTTT. It encodes CASSAMTVSNQPQHF.

The gene calls are TRBV19 and TRBJ1-1; TRBD1 might be the D (5 bases). The germline gives CDR1 LNHDA, CDR2 SQIVND (reference sequence). The CDR3 loop spans 14 amino acids. V dropped 9 bases and J dropped 10 bases, with 24 bases sitting between them. The CDR3: CASVPPGTPRGAFF. The CDR3 DNA reads as TGTGCCAGCGTACCCCCCGGGACCCCGAGGGGAGCTTTCTTT.

The chain links TRBV28 to TRBJ2-5, with no clear D. The ends were cut back, 4 bases at V and 1 base at J, with 16 bases in the middle. The CDR3 is 16 residues long. Looked up from germline, CDR1 is MDHEN and CDR2 is SYDVKM. DNA of the CDR3: TGTGCCAGCAGTTCCTACGGTCGGGCGTCCCAAGAGACCCAGTACTTC. This codes for CASSSYGRASQETQYF.

This chain connects TRBV10-2 to TRBJ1-5; a possible D gene is TRBD1 (6 bases). The germline CDR1 and CDR2 sequences are WSHSY and SAAADI. The CDR3 is made up of 17 amino acids. V lost 0 bases and J lost 6, with 18 bases in between. The CDR3 here is CASSESKRNREIQPQHF. CDR3 in DNA: TGCGCCAGCAGTGAGTCGAAAAGAAACAGGGAGATTCAGCCCCAGCATTTT.

The chain carries TRBV3-1 (or the pseudogene TRBV3-2) and TRBJ1-3, with D hard to call. Germline assignment: CDR1 LGHDT and CDR2 YNNKEL (reference sequence). CDR3 size: 14 residues. Between the trimmed V and J ends, which lost 3 bases and 0 bases, there was a span of 6 bases. CDR3 loop: CASSQQVSGNTIYF. Written as DNA, the CDR3 is TGTGCCAGCAGCCAGCAGGTCTCTGGAAACACCATATATTTT.

The chain recombines TRBV9 with TRBJ1-1; maybe TRBD1 (6 bases). The CDR3 spans 15 residues. The V gene's germline CDR1 is SGDLS and CDR2 YYNGEE. Trimming removed 0 bases at V and 0 bases at J, with 9 bases between. The CDR3 nucleotides read TGTGCCAGCAGCGTAGATGGACAGATGAACACTGAAGCTTTCTTT. Translated, it gives CASSVDGQMNTEAFF.

This clone was seen once. The V gene is TRBV4-1, the J gene TRBJ2-7, with TRBD1 matching over 10 bases. This CDR3 region has 15 residues. Germline loops: CDR1 MGHRA, CDR2 YSYEKL. The trim removed 4 bases at V and 4 bases at J, leaving 7 bases unmatched. The chain's CDR3 is CASSPRGTGVYEQYF. Here the CDR3 DNA reads TGCGCCAGCAGCCCCCGCGGGACAGGGGTGTACGAGCAGTACTTC.

The chain joins TRBV4-1 to TRBJ1-5, with no clear D. The ends were cut back, 4 bases at V and 2 bases at J, with 9 bases in the middle. CDR1 and CDR2 (germline): MGHRA, YSYEKL. The length of the CDR3 is 14 residues. This CDR3 reads CASSPQWGNQPQHF. The CDR3, as DNA: TGCGCCAGCAGCCCCCAGTGGGGCAATCAGCCCCAGCATTTT.

The CDR3, as DNA: TGTGCCAGCAACCAAGGAGATACGCAGTATTTT. It specifies CASNQGDTQYF. The chain has TRBV6-6 and TRBJ2-3, with D hard to call. V was shortened by 7 bases and J by 5 bases, with 7 bases between the two germline ends. Germline V gives CDR1 MNHNY, CDR2 SVGAGI (reference sequence). This CDR3 spans 11 amino acids.

The rearrangement uses TRBV29-1 and TRBJ2-3; possibly TRBD2 for D (6 bases). Trimming removed 7 bases at V and 5 bases at J, with 19 bases between. CDR1 is SQVTM and CDR2 is ANQGSEA in the germline V gene. The CDR3 is made up of 14 amino acids. As DNA, the CDR3 is TGCAGCGCCCGGGAGAGGCGAGGGTTAGATACGCAGTATTTT. This gives the protein CSARERRGLDTQYF.

J is TRBJ2-4 and V is TRBV28, with D perhaps TRBD2 (5 bases). V lost 5 bases and J lost 5, with 13 bases in between. CDR1 is MDHEN and CDR2 is SYDVKM in the germline V gene. CDR3 length: 14 residues. In DNA, the CDR3 is TGTGCCAGCAGTGGACTCTCCATGGAAAACATTCAGTACTTC. Protein: CASSGLSMENIQYF.